Sequencing of this T cell receptor beta chain was carried out in a study of regulatory T cells in long-lasting Graves disease. Findings of the study overall: Persistent disease preferred TRBV28, TRBJ1-2 and TRBJ2-5; new disease, TRBV20-1 and TRBJ2-1.

Arm-PCR of CDR3 regions and iRepertoire HTBI primers were used to build TCR beta libraries. TCRdb analysed the multiplex PCR reads with MiXCR anew, one entry per CDR3 protein. The table lists hundreds of thousands of distinct CDR3 sequences, around 17% of them singletons. This clonotype was counted at least ten times. Its antigen is undetermined. The time point was: newly diagnosed GD, antithyroid drugs for less than 3 months. The TCR library used RNA extracted from PBMCs. Trimming removed 5 bases at V and 13 bases at J, with 15 bases between. Germline V CDR1 and CDR2: SGHTA, FQGTGA. There are 12 residues in the CDR3. The data were also submitted as part of a second study, on T cells in Graves' hyperthyroidism and ophthalmopathy. That source adds: Recently diagnosed hyperthyroidism of less than 2 months' duration affected patients aged 18 to 65. Exclusion of a patient resulted from uncontrolled infection, other autoimmune disease, pregnancy or lactation. First-round RT-PCR with HTBI primers amplified the TCR CDR3 region.

The clonotype originates from a man aged 35 to 55 with Graves disease. The chain is built from TRBV7-3 and TRBJ2-1; maybe TRBD2 (7 bases). The specimen was peripheral blood mononuclear cells (PBMCs), collected at new diagnosis, from a patient treated with antithyroid drugs. CDR3: CASSPEGGTQFF. In DNA, the CDR3 is TGTGCCAGCAGCCCCGAGGGGGGGACACAGTTCTTC. Complete variable domain (other parts from reference TRBV7-3 and TRBJ2-1): GAGVSQTPSNKVTEKGKYVELRCDPISGHTALYWYRQSLGQGPEFLIYFQGTGAADDSGLPNDRFFAVRPEGSVSTLKIQRTERGDSAVYLCASSPEGGTQFFGPGTRLTVL.